The 19 T cell receptor beta chains presented below share a single source sample, sequenced in a study of cytomegalovirus exposure and HLA in healthy donors. Primers included in the PCR were 60 Vbeta and 13 Jbeta primers. This table comes from immunoSEQ multiplex PCR, and its TCRdb copy is limited to in-frame clones, with some not included. The sample holds more than 100,000 clones, roughly 68% seen once. Specimen: PBMCs. Every receptor here comes from a woman aged 45-65 years in good health and CMV-seropositive.

This chain links TRBV6-9 with TRBJ2-3, with 7 bases that match TRBD1. This CDR3 is 19 amino acids long. After removal of 2 bases from V and 0 bases from J, the junction contained 14 bases not matched to a gene. CDR1 is MNHGY and CDR2 is SVAAGI in the germline V gene. The CDR3 bases are TGTGCCAGCAGTTATCGGCCCCTTCGGCAGGGGGTTAGCACAGATACGCAGTATTTT. The encoded protein is CASSYRPLRQGVSTDTQYF.

The chain links TRBV9 to TRBJ1-2; D ambiguous. This CDR3 contains 13 residues. V was shortened by 3 bases and J by 3 bases, with 9 bases between the two germline ends. The germline V gene encodes CDR1 SGDLS and CDR2 YYNGEE. CDR3 nucleotides: TGTGCCAGCAGCGCCCGGGTGGACTATGGCTACACCTTC. Translated: CASSARVDYGYTF.

The chain employs TRBV4-1 and TRBJ2-5; TRBD2 matches 8 bases. The trim removed 5 bases at V and 3 bases at J, leaving 8 bases unmatched. Germline CDR1 reads MGHRA; CDR2 reads YSYEKL. The CDR3 runs 15 residues. Written as DNA, the CDR3 is TGCGCCAGCAGCTCAAGCGGGGGACCTAAAGAGACCCAGTACTTC. Its translation is CASSSSGGPKETQYF.

V is TRBV19 and J is TRBJ2-2, with 8 bases fitting TRBD1. CDR1 LNHDA and CDR2 SQIVND come from the germline V gene (reference sequence). V dropped 6 bases and J dropped 3; count of bases not matched to a gene: 6. The CDR3 extends over 15 amino acids. In DNA form, the CDR3 reads TGTGCCAGTAGGTCGGGACAGGTTGACACCGGGGAGCTGTTTTTT. The encoded protein is CASRSGQVDTGELFF.

The chain combines TRBV18 with TRBJ1-2, with TRBD1 matching 8 bases. The CDR3 has 15 amino acids. V lost 3 bases and J lost 2; bases outside the gene matches: 5. CDR1 is KGHSH and CDR2 is LQKENI in the germline V gene. CDR3: CASSPGTGSNYGYTF. As DNA, the CDR3 is TGTGCCAGCTCACCCGGGACAGGCTCGAACTATGGCTACACCTTC.

As for this clone: A read error is likely, as this CDR3 ends without the conserved phenylalanine or tryptophan. The chain carries TRBV5-1 and TRBJ2-3, with a tentative D call TRBD2 (6 bases). The CDR3 covers 16 residues. Deletions cut 3 bases from V and 2 bases from J, with 16 bases between. Germline lookup yields CDR1 SGHRS and CDR2 YFSETQ. CDR3 bases: TGCGCCAGCAGCTCGGGACTGGGGCGAACCACAGATACGCAGTATCTT. Translation: CASSSGLGRTTDTQYL.

This clone was counted a few times. V usage is TRBV12-5 and J usage is TRBJ1-1; possible D gene TRBD1, 6 bases. Germline loops: CDR1 LGHNT, CDR2 FRNRAP. This CDR3 is built from 13 residues. V was pared by 7 bases and J by 0 bases, with 9 bases between. As DNA, the CDR3 is TGTGCTAGTGACCCAGGGGTGAACACTGAAGCTTTCTTT. Protein product: CASDPGVNTEAFF.

The sample holds a few counts of this clone. The chain is built from TRBV5-4 and TRBJ2-5; no definite D call. The germline CDR1 and CDR2 sequences are SGHNT and YYREEE (reference sequence). V was pared by 4 bases and J by 5 bases, with 6 bases between. CDR3 length equals 11 residues. The CDR3 loop is CASSHSETQYF. The CDR3 DNA follows: TGTGCCAGCAGCCATAGCGAGACCCAGTACTTC.

The rearrangement joins TRBV19 to TRBJ1-2, with TRBD1 matching over 11 bases. CDR3 size: 15 residues. The trim removed 8 bases at V and 7 bases at J, leaving 12 bases unmatched. CDR1 is LNHDA and CDR2 is SQIVND in the germline V gene (reference sequence). CDR3 sequence reads: CASAWDRGNNPGYTF. CDR3 DNA: TGTGCCAGTGCCTGGGACAGGGGGAATAACCCTGGCTACACCTTC.

The V call is TRBV11-3, the J call TRBJ2-1; TRBD2 matches at 8 bases. After removal of 5 bases from V and 10 bases from J, the junction contained 4 bases not matched to a gene. The germline V gene encodes CDR1 SGHNT and CDR2 YENEEA. This CDR3 is 12 amino acids long. DNA for the CDR3: TGTGCCAGCAGCCGGGGGGGTGGAGAGCAGTTCTTC. It translates to CASSRGGGEQFF.

CDR3 in amino acids: CASSWEDRGHVGYTF. In DNA form, the CDR3 reads TGTGCCAGCAGCTGGGAGGACAGGGGGCATGTTGGCTACACCTTC. The genes are TRBV5-6 and TRBJ1-2, with TRBD1 identical over 11 bases. Looked up from germline, CDR1 is SGHDT and CDR2 is YYEEEE. Losses at the gene ends were 3 bases for V and 7 bases for J; bases not matched to a gene: 8. The CDR3 is 15 amino acids.

This chain joins TRBV19 and TRBJ1-4; D unresolved. The V gene's germline CDR1 is LNHDA and CDR2 SQIVND (reference sequence). Trimming pared 3 bases from V and 0 bases from J, leaving 14 bases between. The CDR3 sequence is 17 residues long. CDR3 region: CASSMGWEVATNEKLFF. Here the CDR3 DNA reads TGTGCCAGTAGTATGGGGTGGGAGGTTGCAACTAATGAAAAACTGTTTTTT.

The chain joins TRBV4-1 to TRBJ2-5; 12 positions agree with TRBD2. In germline, CDR1 is MGHRA, CDR2 YSYEKL. The CDR3 extends over 17 amino acids. The ends lost 1 base at V and 5 bases at J; junction bases unmatched: 8. The CDR3 reads CASSQGATSGGRETQYF. CDR3 DNA sequence: TGCGCCAGCAGCCAAGGGGCGACTAGCGGGGGAAGGGAGACCCAGTACTTC.

The V call is TRBV19, the J call TRBJ2-3, with TRBD2 as a possible D gene (6 bases). Germline V gives CDR1 LNHDA, CDR2 SQIVND (reference sequence). The CDR3 extends over 12 amino acids. With 6 bases removed from V and 8 bases from J, the gap between germline ends came to 12 bases. The CDR3 DNA is TGTGCCAGTAGAGGAAGGCGGGGTACGCAGTATTTT. Amino acid sequence: CASRGRRGTQYF.

This sequence joins TRBV5-6 and TRBJ2-5, with D possibly being TRBD2 (5 bases). The CDR3 extends over 15 amino acids. The germline V gene has CDR1 SGHDT and CDR2 YYEEEE. Trimming cost V 8 bases and J 5 bases, with 22 bases left between them. As DNA, the CDR3 is TGTGCCAGTGTCGCCCGGGGTCGGGCTTCGGAGACCCAGTACTTC. Encoded protein: CASVARGRASETQYF.

This clone showed up just a few times. This rearrangement joins TRBV11-3 to TRBJ1-6; perhaps TRBD1 as D (5 bases). Germline V CDR1 and CDR2: SGHNT, YENEEA. The germline V and J ends were trimmed by 1 base and 8 bases, with 9 bases remaining between them. CDR3 length: 14 residues. Here the CDR3 reads CASSLAGFDSPLHF. The CDR3 DNA is TGTGCCAGCAGCTTAGCAGGGTTCGATTCACCCCTCCACTTT.

V gene TRBV6-6 combines with J gene TRBJ2-1, with a possible D match to TRBD2 (6 bases). Looked up from germline, CDR1 is MNHNY and CDR2 is SVGAGI (reference sequence). The V end lost 6 bases, the J end lost 9 bases, and 12 bases lay between the germline ends. This CDR3 comprises 12 residues. The CDR3 DNA is TGTGCCAGCAGGGGTGGGGGAGGTGAGCAGTTCTTC. This codes for CASRGGGGEQFF.

This clone was seen a few times. The chain couples TRBV6-1 to TRBJ2-3; 7 bases agree with TRBD2. Germline V gene lookup returns CDR1 MNHNS and CDR2 SASEGT. The J segment lost 3 bases and the V segment lost 8 bases, leaving 11 bases of the junction unmatched. CDR3 length: 15 amino acids. CDR3 sequence (DNA): TGTGCCAGCCAGCTAGGGCGGGGGAAAACAGATACGCAGTATTTT. It yields the protein CASQLGRGKTDTQYF.

The chain combines TRBV5-1 with TRBJ2-2, with TRBD1 identical over 7 bases. Germline assignment: CDR1 SGHRS and CDR2 YFSETQ. The V segment lost 5 bases and the J segment 2 bases; nucleotides outside the gene matches: 3. CDR3 length: 14 amino acids. The DNA for the CDR3 is TGCGCCAGCAGACAGGGGCCTAACACCGGGGAGCTGTTTTTT. Protein product: CASRQGPNTGELFF.